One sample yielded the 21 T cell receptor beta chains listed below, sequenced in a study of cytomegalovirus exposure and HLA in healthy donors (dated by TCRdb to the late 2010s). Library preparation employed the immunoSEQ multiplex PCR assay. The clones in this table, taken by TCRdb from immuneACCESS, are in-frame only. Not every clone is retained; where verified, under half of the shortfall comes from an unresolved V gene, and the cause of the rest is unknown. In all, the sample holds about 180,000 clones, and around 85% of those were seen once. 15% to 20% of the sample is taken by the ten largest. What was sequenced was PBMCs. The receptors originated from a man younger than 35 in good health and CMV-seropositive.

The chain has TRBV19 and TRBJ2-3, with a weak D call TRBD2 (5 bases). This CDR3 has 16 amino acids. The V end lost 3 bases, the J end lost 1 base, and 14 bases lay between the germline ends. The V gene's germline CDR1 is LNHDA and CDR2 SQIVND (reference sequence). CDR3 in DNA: TGTGCCAGTAGTATGTCGGGGTTTCCAGGCACAGATACGCAGTATTTT. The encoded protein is CASSMSGFPGTDTQYF.

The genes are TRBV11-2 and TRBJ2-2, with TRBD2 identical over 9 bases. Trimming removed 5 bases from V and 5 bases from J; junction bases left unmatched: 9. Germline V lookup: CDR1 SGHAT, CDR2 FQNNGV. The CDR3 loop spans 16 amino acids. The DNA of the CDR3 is TGTGCCAGCAGCCCCATCGGGGCGGGAGGGACCGGGGAGCTGTTTTTT. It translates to CASSPIGAGGTGELFF.

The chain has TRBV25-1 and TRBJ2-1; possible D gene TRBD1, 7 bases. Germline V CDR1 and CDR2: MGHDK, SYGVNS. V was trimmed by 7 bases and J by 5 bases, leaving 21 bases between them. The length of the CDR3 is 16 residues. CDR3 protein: CASISGVGRGDNEQFF. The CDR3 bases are TGTGCCAGCATATCAGGCGTGGGCAGGGGGGACAATGAGCAGTTCTTC.

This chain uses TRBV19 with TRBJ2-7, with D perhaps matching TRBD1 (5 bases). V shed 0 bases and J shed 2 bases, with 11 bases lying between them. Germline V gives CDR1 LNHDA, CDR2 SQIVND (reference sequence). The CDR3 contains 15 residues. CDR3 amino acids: CASSIEATATYEQYF. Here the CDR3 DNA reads TGTGCCAGTAGTATAGAAGCGACAGCTACCTACGAGCAGTACTTC.

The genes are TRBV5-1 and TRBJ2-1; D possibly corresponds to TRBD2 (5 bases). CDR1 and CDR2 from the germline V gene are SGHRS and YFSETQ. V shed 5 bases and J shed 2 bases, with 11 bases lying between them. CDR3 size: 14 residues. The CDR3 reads CASRAADPYNEQFF. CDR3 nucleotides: TGCGCCAGCAGGGCAGCGGACCCCTACAATGAGCAGTTCTTC.

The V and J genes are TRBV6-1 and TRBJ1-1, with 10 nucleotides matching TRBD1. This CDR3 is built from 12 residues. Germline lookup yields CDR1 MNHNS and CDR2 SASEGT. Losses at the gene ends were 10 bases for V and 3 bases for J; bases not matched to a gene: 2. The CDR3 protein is CATGQGHTEAFF. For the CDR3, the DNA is TGTGCCACGGGACAGGGGCACACTGAAGCTTTCTTT.

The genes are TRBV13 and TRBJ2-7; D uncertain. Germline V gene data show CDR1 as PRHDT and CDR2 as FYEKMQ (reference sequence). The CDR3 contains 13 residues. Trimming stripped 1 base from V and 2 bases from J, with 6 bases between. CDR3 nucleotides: TGTGCCAGCAGCTTAGAGTCTACCTACGAGCAGTACTTC. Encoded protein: CASSLESTYEQYF.

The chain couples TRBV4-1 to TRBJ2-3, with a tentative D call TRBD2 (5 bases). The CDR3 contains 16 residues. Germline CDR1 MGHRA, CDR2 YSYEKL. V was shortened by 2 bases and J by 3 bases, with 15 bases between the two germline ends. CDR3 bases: TGCGCCAGCAGCCAAATCGACATTCTAGCAACAGATACGCAGTATTTT. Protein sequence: CASSQIDILATDTQYF.

CDR3 in amino acids: CASSYSQGAGNTIYF. The CDR3 region has the DNA TGTGCCAGCAGTTACAGCCAGGGGGCTGGAAACACCATATATTTT. V is TRBV6-5 and J is TRBJ1-3, with TRBD1 matching 7 bases. The ends lost 2 bases at V and 2 bases at J; junction bases unmatched: 3. This CDR3 has 15 residues. CDR1 is MNHEY and CDR2 is SVGAGI in the germline V gene.

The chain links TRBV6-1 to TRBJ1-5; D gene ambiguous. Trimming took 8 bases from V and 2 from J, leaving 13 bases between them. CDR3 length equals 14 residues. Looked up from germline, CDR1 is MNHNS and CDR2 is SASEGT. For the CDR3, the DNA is TGTGCCAGCTGGTCGCGGGGAGGCAATCAGCCCCAGCATTTT. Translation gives CASWSRGGNQPQHF.

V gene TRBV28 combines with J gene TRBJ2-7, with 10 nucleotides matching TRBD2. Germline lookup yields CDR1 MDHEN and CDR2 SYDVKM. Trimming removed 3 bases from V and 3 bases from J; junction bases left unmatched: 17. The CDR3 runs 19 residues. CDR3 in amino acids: CASSFGEILLAGLGYEQYF. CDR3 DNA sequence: TGTGCCAGCAGTTTTGGGGAAATCTTACTAGCGGGATTAGGCTACGAGCAGTACTTC.

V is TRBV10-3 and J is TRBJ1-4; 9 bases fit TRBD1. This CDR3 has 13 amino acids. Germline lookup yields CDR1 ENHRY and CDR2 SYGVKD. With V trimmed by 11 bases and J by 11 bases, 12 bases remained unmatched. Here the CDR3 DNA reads TGTGCCTCCAGACAGGGGGTAGTCGAGAAACTGTTTTTT. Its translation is CASRQGVVEKLFF.

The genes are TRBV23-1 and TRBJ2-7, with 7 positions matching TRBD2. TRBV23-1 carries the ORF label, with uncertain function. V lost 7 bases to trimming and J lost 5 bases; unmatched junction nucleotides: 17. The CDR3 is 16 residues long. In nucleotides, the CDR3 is TGCGCCAGCACCCGATCGCGGGGGACGCAGGGCCACGAGCAGTACTTC. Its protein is CASTRSRGTQGHEQYF.

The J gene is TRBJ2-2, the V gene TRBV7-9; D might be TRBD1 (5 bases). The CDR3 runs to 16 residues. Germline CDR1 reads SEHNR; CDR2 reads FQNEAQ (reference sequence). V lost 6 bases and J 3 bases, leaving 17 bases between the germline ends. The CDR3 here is CASRYLGVVDTGELFF. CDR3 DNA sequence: TGTGCCAGCAGATATTTAGGGGTCGTCGACACCGGGGAGCTGTTTTTT.

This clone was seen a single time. DNA for the CDR3: TGTGCCAGTAGTACCGGGACAGCGAATCAGCCCCAGCATTTT. This codes for CASSTGTANQPQHF. The chain is built from TRBV19 and TRBJ1-5; 7 bases line up with TRBD1. Germline V CDR1 and CDR2: LNHDA, SQIVND (reference sequence). V was clipped by 4 bases and J by 4 bases; unmatched bases: 4. This CDR3 has 14 residues. The whole variable domain, remainder taken from reference TRBV19 and TRBJ1-5, is DGGITQSPKYLFRKEGQNVTLSCEQNLNHDAMYWYRQDPGQGLRLIYYSQIVNDFQKGDIAEGYSVSREKKESFPLTVTSAQKNPTAFYLCASSTGTANQPQHFGDGTRLSIL.

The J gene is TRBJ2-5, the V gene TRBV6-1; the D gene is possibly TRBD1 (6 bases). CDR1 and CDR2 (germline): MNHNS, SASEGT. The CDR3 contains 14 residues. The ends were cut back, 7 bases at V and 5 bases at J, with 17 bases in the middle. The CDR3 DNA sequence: TGTGCCAGCACCTCTCTGGGGGCGAGGGAGACCCAGTACTTC. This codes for CASTSLGARETQYF.

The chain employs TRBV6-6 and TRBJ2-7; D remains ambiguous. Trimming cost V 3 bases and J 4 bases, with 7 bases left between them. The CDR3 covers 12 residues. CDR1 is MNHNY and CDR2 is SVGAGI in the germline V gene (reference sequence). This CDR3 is CASSYLEYEQYF. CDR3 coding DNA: TGTGCCAGCAGTTATTTGGAGTACGAGCAGTACTTC.

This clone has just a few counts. DNA of the CDR3: TGCGCCAGCAGCCTAGGGACAGGGGTTATCTATGGCTACACCTTC. Its translation is CASSLGTGVIYGYTF. V and J are TRBV4-1 and TRBJ1-2; 10 positions agree with TRBD1. The trim removed 4 bases at V and 4 bases at J, leaving 6 bases unmatched. The V gene's germline CDR1 is MGHRA and CDR2 YSYEKL. CDR3 length: 15 amino acids.

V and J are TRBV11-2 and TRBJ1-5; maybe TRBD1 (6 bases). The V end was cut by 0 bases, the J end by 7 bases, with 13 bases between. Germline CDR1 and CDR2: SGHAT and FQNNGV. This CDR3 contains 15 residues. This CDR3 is CASSLEGRGNQPQHF. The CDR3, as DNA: TGTGCCAGCAGCTTAGAGGGCAGGGGAAACCAGCCCCAGCATTTT.

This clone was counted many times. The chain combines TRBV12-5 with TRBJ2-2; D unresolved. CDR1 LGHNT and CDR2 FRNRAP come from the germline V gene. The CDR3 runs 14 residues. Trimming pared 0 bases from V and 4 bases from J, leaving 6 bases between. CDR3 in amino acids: CASGLVQVTGELFF. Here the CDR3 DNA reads TGTGCTAGTGGTTTGGTACAAGTCACCGGGGAGCTGTTTTTT.

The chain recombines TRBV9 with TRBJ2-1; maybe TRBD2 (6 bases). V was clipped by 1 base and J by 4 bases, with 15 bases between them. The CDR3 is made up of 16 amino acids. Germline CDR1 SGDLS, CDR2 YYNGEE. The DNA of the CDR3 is TGTGCCAGCAGCGTAAAGTCCGGGACTGGGTACAATGAGCAGTTCTTC. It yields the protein CASSVKSGTGYNEQFF.